This TCR beta chain was documented in a study of blood T cell repertoires in COVID-19. Study-level background: PBMCs, B-cell-depleted T cells, or T cells were the source of the cDNA or gDNA that made up the material.

Cohort 3 donors counted as recovered after two negative PCRs, clearance, or resolved symptoms. Measured with immunoSEQ multiplex PCR; TCRdb has only the in-frame clones, and not every one. The repertoire has some 110,000 clones, about four fifths of them found once; the top ten carry about 4%. This CDR3 is 12 amino acids long. V lost 8 bases and J 2 bases, leaving 8 bases between the germline ends. The germline gives CDR1 KGHDR, CDR2 SFDVKD. Input material: PBMCs or T cells enriched from blood (not recorded which). The chain is built from TRBV24-1 and TRBJ2-5, with a weak D call TRBD1 (6 bases). The clonotype was recovered from a woman in her twenties or thirties who had recovered from COVID-19. For the CDR3, the DNA is TGTGCCACCAAGGGGGATCAAGAGACCCAGTACTTC. Its protein is CATKGDQETQYF.